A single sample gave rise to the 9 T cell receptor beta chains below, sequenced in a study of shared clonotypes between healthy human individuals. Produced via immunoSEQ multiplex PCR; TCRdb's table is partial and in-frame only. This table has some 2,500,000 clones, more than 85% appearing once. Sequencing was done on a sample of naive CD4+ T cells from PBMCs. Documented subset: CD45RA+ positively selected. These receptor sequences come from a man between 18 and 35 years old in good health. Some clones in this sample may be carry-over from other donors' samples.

This CDR3 reads CASSRTLGGRYEQYF. CDR3 in DNA: TGTGCCAGCAGCCGCACGTTGGGGGGGCGCTACGAGCAGTACTTC. The chain combines TRBV7-9 with TRBJ2-7, with TRBD2 as a possible D gene (7 bases). This CDR3 comprises 15 residues. CDR1 is SEHNR and CDR2 is FQNEAQ in the germline V gene (reference sequence). V shed 5 bases and J shed 3 bases, with 17 bases lying between them.

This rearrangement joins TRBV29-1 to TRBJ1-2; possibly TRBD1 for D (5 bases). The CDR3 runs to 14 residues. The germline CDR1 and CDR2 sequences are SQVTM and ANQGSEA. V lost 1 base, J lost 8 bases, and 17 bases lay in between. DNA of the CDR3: TGCAGCGTTGAAGGGACAAGGGCCACGGGCGGCTACACCTTC. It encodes CSVEGTRATGGYTF.

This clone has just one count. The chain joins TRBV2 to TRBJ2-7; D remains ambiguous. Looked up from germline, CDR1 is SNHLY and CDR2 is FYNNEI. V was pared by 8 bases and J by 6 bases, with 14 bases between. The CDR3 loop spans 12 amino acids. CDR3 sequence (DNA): TGTGCCAGCGAGGACGTTTTGGGCGAGCAGTACTTC. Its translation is CASEDVLGEQYF.

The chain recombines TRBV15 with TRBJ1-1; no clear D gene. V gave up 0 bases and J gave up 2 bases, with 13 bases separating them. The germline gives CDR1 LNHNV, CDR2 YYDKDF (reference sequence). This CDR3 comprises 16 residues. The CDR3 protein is CATSREARRINTEAFF. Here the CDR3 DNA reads TGTGCCACCAGCAGAGAGGCCCGACGGATTAACACTGAAGCTTTCTTT.

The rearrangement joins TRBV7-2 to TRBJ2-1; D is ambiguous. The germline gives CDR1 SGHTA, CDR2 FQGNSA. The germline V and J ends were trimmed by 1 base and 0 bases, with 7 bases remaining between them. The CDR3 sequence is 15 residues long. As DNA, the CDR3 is TGTGCCAGCAGCTTAGATGGCCTCTCCTACAATGAGCAGTTCTTC. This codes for CASSLDGLSYNEQFF.

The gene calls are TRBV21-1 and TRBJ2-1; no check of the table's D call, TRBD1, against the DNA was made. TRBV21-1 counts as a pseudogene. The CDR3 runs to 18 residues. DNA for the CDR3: TGTGCCAGCAGAAAAGCTTTGGGGGCGAACCAAAGGGCAGGTGAGCAGTTCTTC. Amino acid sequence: CASRKALGANQRAGEQFF.

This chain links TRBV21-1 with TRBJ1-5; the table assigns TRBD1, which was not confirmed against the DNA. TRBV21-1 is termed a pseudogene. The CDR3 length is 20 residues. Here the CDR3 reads CASSMAPWTGMLISNQPQHF. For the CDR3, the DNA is TGTGCCAGCAGCATGGCCCCCTGGACAGGGATGTTGATTAGCAATCAGCCCCAGCATTTT.

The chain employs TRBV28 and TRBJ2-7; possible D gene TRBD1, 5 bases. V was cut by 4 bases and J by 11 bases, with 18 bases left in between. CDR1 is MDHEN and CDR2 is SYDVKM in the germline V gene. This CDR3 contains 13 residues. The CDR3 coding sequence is TGTGCCAGCAGTTCCCCGACTGGGGCCAAAGAGTACTTC. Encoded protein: CASSSPTGAKEYF. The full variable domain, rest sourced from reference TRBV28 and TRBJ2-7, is DVKVTQSSRYLVKRTGEKVFLECVQDMDHENMFWYRQDPGLGLRLIYFSYDVKMKEKGDIPEGYSVSREKKERFSLILESASTNQTSMYLCASSSPTGAKEYFGPGTRLTVT.

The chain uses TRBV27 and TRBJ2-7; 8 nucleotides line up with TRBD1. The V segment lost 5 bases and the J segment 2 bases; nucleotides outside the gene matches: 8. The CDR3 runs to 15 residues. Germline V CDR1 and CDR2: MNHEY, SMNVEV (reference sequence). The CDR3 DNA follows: TGTGCCAGCAGTCCCCTTCGACAGGGGACCTACGAGCAGTACTTC. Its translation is CASSPLRQGTYEQYF.